Shown below are 30 T cell receptor beta chains from a single sample sequenced in a study of cytomegalovirus exposure and HLA in healthy donors. A multiplex PCR was run with 60 Vbeta primers and 13 Jbeta primers. Data came from immunoSEQ multiplex PCR; TCRdb stores just in-frame clones and leaves some out. Found here are roughly 100,000 clones, around 80% of them singletons; the top ten hold 2.5%. Sequenced sample: PBMCs. These receptors were collected from a middle-aged man in good health and CMV-seronegative.

This chain connects TRBV15 to TRBJ2-7; 9 bases match TRBD1. With 3 bases clipped from V and 2 bases from J, the junction kept 5 bases outside the gene matches. The germline gives CDR1 LNHNV, CDR2 YYDKDF (reference sequence). The CDR3 is 15 residues long. The CDR3 reads CATSRNRQGAYEQYF. CDR3 DNA sequence: TGTGCCACCAGCAGGAATAGACAGGGGGCCTACGAGCAGTACTTC.

This clone was observed a handful of times. This chain uses TRBV6-5 with TRBJ1-1; no reliable D call. CDR1 is MNHEY, CDR2 SVGAGI, per germline. This CDR3 contains 13 residues. Deletions cut 2 bases from V and 1 base from J, with 5 bases between. The CDR3 DNA is TGTGCCAGCAGTTACACATCGAACACTGAAGCTTTCTTT. It codes for CASSYTSNTEAFF.

CDR3 in amino acids: CASSVTGSTDTQYF. The DNA for the CDR3 is TGTGCCAGCAGTGTGACAGGAAGCACAGATACGCAGTATTTT. The chain joins TRBV6-6 to TRBJ2-3; a weak D match, TRBD1 (6 bases). The length of the CDR3 is 14 residues. From germline, CDR1 is MNHNY and CDR2 SVGAGI (reference sequence). Trimming pared 5 bases from V and 0 bases from J, leaving 9 bases between.

The rearrangement uses TRBV4-1 and TRBJ2-7; D is possibly TRBD1 (5 bases). The CDR3 is made up of 14 amino acids. Per germline, CDR1 MGHRA and CDR2 YSYEKL. Trimming cost V 4 bases and J 1 base, with 11 bases left between them. CDR3 nucleotide sequence: TGCGCCAGCAGCCGGGGCCCTGGGTCCTACGAGCAGTACTTC. This gives the protein CASSRGPGSYEQYF.

This sequence joins TRBV6-5 and TRBJ1-4; 8 bases match TRBD1. CDR1 and CDR2 (germline): MNHEY, SVGAGI. J lost 8 bases, V lost 7 bases, and 12 bases had no gene match. The CDR3 length is 15 residues. CDR3 loop: CASTKGDRKDEKLFF. The CDR3 DNA follows: TGTGCCAGCACTAAAGGGGACAGGAAGGACGAAAAACTGTTTTTT.

This clone was seen a handful of times. CDR3 residues: CASSRGANYGYTF. The CDR3 coding sequence is TGTGCCAGCAGCCGAGGCGCTAACTATGGCTACACCTTC. V gene TRBV6-6 combines with J gene TRBJ1-2; D is unresolved. Germline assignment: CDR1 MNHNY and CDR2 SVGAGI (reference sequence). Trimming pared 6 bases from V and 0 bases from J, leaving 8 bases between. The CDR3 length is 13 residues.

The V and J genes are TRBV2 and TRBJ1-2; TRBD1 matches at 7 bases. Germline CDR1 reads SNHLY; CDR2 reads FYNNEI. This CDR3 is 15 amino acids long. J lost 8 bases, V lost 6 bases, and 15 bases had no gene match. The CDR3, as DNA: TGTGCCAGCAGGACAGGGCAAACAGTCTTAAGAGGCTACACCTTC. As protein: CASRTGQTVLRGYTF.

The gene calls are TRBV4-1 and TRBJ2-7; 9 bases line up with TRBD2. Trimming removed 0 bases from V and 5 bases from J; junction bases left unmatched: 8. The CDR3 has 16 residues. Germline loops: CDR1 MGHRA, CDR2 YSYEKL. CDR3 protein: CASSQEGRGGVDEQYF. The CDR3 DNA sequence: TGCGCCAGCAGCCAAGAGGGACGCGGGGGGGTGGACGAGCAGTACTTC.

V gene TRBV13 combines with J gene TRBJ2-3, with 10 bases matching TRBD2. This CDR3 region has 18 residues. The V and J ends lost 5 bases and 7 bases, in that order; junction bases with no gene match: 18. Germline V gene sequence: CDR1 PRHDT, CDR2 FYEKMQ (reference sequence). The CDR3 nucleotides are TGTGCCAGCAGCCCCGGAGGTAGCGGGGGGCCCTCGTGGAATACGCAGTATTTT. The encoded protein is CASSPGGSGGPSWNTQYF.

A few counts support this clone. The gene calls are TRBV6-5 and TRBJ2-6; a possible D gene is TRBD1 (6 bases). V gave up 9 bases and J gave up 2 bases, with 11 bases separating them. Per the germline V gene, CDR1 is MNHEY and CDR2 is SVGAGI. There are 14 residues in the CDR3. The CDR3 region has the DNA TGTGCCAGTAACAGGGCTCCTGGGGCCAACGTCCTGACTTTC. Its translation is CASNRAPGANVLTF.

The CDR3 region is CASSQDGLGDSSYNEQFF. The CDR3 bases are TGCGCCAGCAGCCAAGACGGGTTAGGCGACAGCTCCTACAATGAGCAGTTCTTC. The chain uses TRBV4-1 and TRBJ2-1; D might be TRBD1 (5 bases). Germline CDR1 is MGHRA and CDR2 is YSYEKL. V was trimmed by 0 bases and J by 0 bases, leaving 15 bases between them. The CDR3 extends over 18 amino acids.

The V and J genes are TRBV9 and TRBJ2-3, with 11 bases that match TRBD2. CDR1 is SGDLS, CDR2 YYNGEE, per germline. V shed 0 bases and J 5 bases; nucleotides not matched to a gene: 5. This CDR3 spans 16 amino acids. The DNA of the CDR3 is TGTGCCAGCAGCGTAGCCCTAGCGGGGGGACGAGATACGCAGTATTTT. Protein sequence: CASSVALAGGRDTQYF.

This clone was counted between two and nine times. The chain recombines TRBV5-1 with TRBJ2-5; 8 bases are a match to TRBD2. Germline V gives CDR1 SGHRS, CDR2 YFSETQ. The CDR3 sequence is 17 residues long. The V and J ends lost 4 bases and 1 base, in that order; junction bases with no gene match: 12. The CDR3 DNA reads TGCGCCAGCAGCCCCGGGAGTGCGGGGGGTCTCCAAGAGACCCAGTACTTC. Translation: CASSPGSAGGLQETQYF.

This chain joins TRBV7-9 and TRBJ2-3; D possibly corresponds to TRBD2 (5 bases). V was trimmed by 5 bases and J by 8 bases, leaving 17 bases between them. This CDR3 has 14 amino acids. CDR1 and CDR2 from the germline V gene are SEHNR and FQNEAQ (reference sequence). This chain's CDR3 is CASSIGRDQGTQYF. CDR3 DNA: TGTGCCAGCAGCATAGGACGGGATCAAGGTACGCAGTATTTT.

The chain carries TRBV7-6 and TRBJ2-3; TRBD1 aligns across 9 bases. CDR1 is SGHVS and CDR2 is FNYEAQ in the germline V gene. The CDR3 runs to 15 residues. The J segment lost 3 bases and the V segment lost 2 bases, leaving 3 bases of the junction unmatched. The CDR3 loop is CASSLPTGGTDTQYF. In nucleotides, the CDR3 is TGTGCCAGCAGCTTACCGACAGGGGGAACAGATACGCAGTATTTT.

The chain carries TRBV5-1 and TRBJ2-7, with a possible D match to TRBD1 (5 bases). The ends were cut back, 8 bases at V and 6 bases at J, with 24 bases in the middle. CDR3 length: 15 residues. Germline CDR1 reads SGHRS; CDR2 reads YFSETQ. The CDR3 region is CASRGDSLPGGEQYF. The CDR3 region has the DNA TGCGCCAGTAGAGGCGACAGCCTCCCCGGTGGCGAGCAGTACTTC.

The chain is built from TRBV19 and TRBJ1-2; 12 bases are a match to TRBD1. Germline loops: CDR1 LNHDA, CDR2 SQIVND (reference sequence). V shed 6 bases and J 7 bases; nucleotides not matched to a gene: 18. The CDR3 is 18 amino acids. CDR3 amino acids: CASRALRGTGGGGIGYTF. CDR3 sequence (DNA): TGTGCCAGTAGAGCTTTAAGGGGGACAGGGGGCGGAGGGATTGGCTACACCTTC.

This clone was detected only a few times. The chain joins TRBV27 to TRBJ1-4, with a weak D call TRBD1 (5 bases). V was shortened by 6 bases and J by 4 bases, with 15 bases between the two germline ends. The CDR3 runs 15 residues. Germline V lookup: CDR1 MNHEY, CDR2 SMNVEV (reference sequence). The CDR3 here is CASRTLRGFNEKLFF. The CDR3 bases are TGTGCCAGCAGGACGTTGCGGGGCTTTAATGAAAAACTGTTTTTT.

This chain uses TRBV2 with TRBJ2-3, with D hard to call. With 9 bases removed from V and 5 bases from J, the gap between germline ends came to 9 bases. Germline assignment: CDR1 SNHLY and CDR2 FYNNEI. CDR3 length: 11 amino acids. CDR3 residues: CASSARDTQYF. DNA of the CDR3: TGTGCCAGTTCAGCGCGAGATACGCAGTATTTT.

The gene calls are TRBV5-8 and TRBJ2-7; the D gene is possibly TRBD2 (5 bases). V was trimmed by 2 bases and J by 4 bases, leaving 10 bases between them. The CDR3 contains 13 residues. Per germline, CDR1 SGHTS and CDR2 YDEGEE. CDR3 bases: TGTGCCAGCAGCTTCCGGGGAGCTTACGAGCAGTACTTC. Its translation: CASSFRGAYEQYF. Combining the CDR3 with reference TRBV5-8 and TRBJ2-7 gives the whole variable domain EAGVTQSPTHLIKTRGQQATLRCSPISGHTSVYWYQQALGLGLQFLLWYDEGEERNRGNFPPRFSGRQFPNYSSELNVNALELEDSALYLCASSFRGAYEQYFGPGTRLTVT.

This clone came up once. The chain links TRBV18 to TRBJ2-7, with 7 positions matching TRBD1. The CDR3 has 13 amino acids. J lost 4 bases, V lost 4 bases, and 4 bases had no gene match. Germline assignment: CDR1 KGHSH and CDR2 LQKENI. CDR3 sequence reads: CASSQTGKYEQYF. The CDR3 DNA reads TGTGCCAGCTCACAGACAGGGAAGTACGAGCAGTACTTC.

The count of this clone is one. This chain links TRBV6-6 with TRBJ2-1; a possible D gene is TRBD1 (5 bases). The CDR3 spans 14 residues. Germline CDR1 is MNHNY and CDR2 is SVGAGI (reference sequence). V was pared by 4 bases and J by 9 bases, with 16 bases between. The CDR3 sequence is CASSLGPDLGEQFF. The CDR3 DNA follows: TGTGCCAGCAGTTTGGGGCCCGACCTTGGTGAGCAGTTCTTC.

This rearrangement joins TRBV7-2 to TRBJ1-6; 7 bases match TRBD1. The germline V gene encodes CDR1 SGHTA and CDR2 FQGNSA. After removal of 2 bases from V and 10 bases from J, the junction contained 2 bases not matched to a gene. The CDR3 spans 13 residues. CDR3 coding DNA: TGTGCCAGCAGCTTAACAGGGGAATCACCCCTCCACTTT. It yields the protein CASSLTGESPLHF. The whole variable domain, remainder taken from reference TRBV7-2 and TRBJ1-6, is GAGVSQSPSNKVTEKGKDVELRCDPISGHTALYWYRQSLGQGLEFLIYFQGNSAPDKSGLPSDRFSAERTGGSVSTLTIQRTQQEDSAVYLCASSLTGESPLHFGNGTRLTVT.

This chain links TRBV19 with TRBJ2-5; 8 bases are a match to TRBD2. The V and J ends lost 5 bases and 4 bases, in that order; junction bases with no gene match: 3. CDR1 is LNHDA and CDR2 is SQIVND in the germline V gene (reference sequence). The CDR3 covers 13 residues. CDR3 residues: CASSRGGGETQYF. The CDR3 nucleotides are TGTGCCAGTAGTCGGGGGGGTGGAGAGACCCAGTACTTC.

J is TRBJ2-5 and V is TRBV2, with 10 bases identical to TRBD1. The CDR3 sequence is 14 residues long. V dropped 6 bases and J dropped 5; count of bases not matched to a gene: 6. Germline loops: CDR1 SNHLY, CDR2 FYNNEI. The CDR3 loop is CASRYGTGVETQYF. The CDR3 nucleotides read TGTGCCAGCAGATACGGGACAGGGGTGGAGACCCAGTACTTC.

The chain carries TRBV5-1 and TRBJ2-7; 7 nucleotides agree with TRBD1. The CDR3 length is 13 residues. V lost 3 bases and J lost 5; bases outside the gene matches: 5. CDR1 is SGHRS and CDR2 is YFSETQ in the germline V gene. CDR3 residues: CASSYYRGNEQYF. The CDR3, as DNA: TGCGCCAGCAGCTACTACAGGGGTAACGAGCAGTACTTC.

The genes are TRBV2 and TRBJ2-1; D is possibly TRBD2 (5 bases). V was trimmed by 4 bases and J by 9 bases, leaving 13 bases between them. This CDR3 has 13 residues. Germline V gene sequence: CDR1 SNHLY, CDR2 FYNNEI. The CDR3 spells CASSGVNEGEQFF. CDR3 in DNA: TGTGCCAGCAGTGGGGTGAACGAGGGTGAGCAGTTCTTC.

CDR3 in DNA: TGTGCCAGCAGTCCCGGGGACAGGAATGAAAAACTGTTTTTT. It translates to CASSPGDRNEKLFF. The chain has TRBV27 and TRBJ1-4, with 8 bases fitting TRBD1. With 5 bases clipped from V and 5 bases from J, the junction kept 4 bases outside the gene matches. The CDR3 covers 14 residues. Germline loops: CDR1 MNHEY, CDR2 SMNVEV (reference sequence).

This clone was seen only once. The J gene is TRBJ2-7, the V gene TRBV29-1, with D perhaps TRBD2 (6 bases). CDR1 SQVTM and CDR2 ANQGSEA come from the germline V gene. V was clipped by 3 bases and J by 4 bases, with 13 bases between them. This CDR3 contains 13 residues. This CDR3 is CSVESQGGYEQYF. CDR3 bases: TGCAGCGTTGAGTCCCAGGGAGGATACGAGCAGTACTTC.

This clone came up a few times. The V and J genes are TRBV5-1 and TRBJ1-4; 7 nucleotides agree with TRBD1. V was clipped by 4 bases and J by 5 bases; unmatched bases: 8. Germline V gene data show CDR1 as SGHRS and CDR2 as YFSETQ. The CDR3 runs to 15 residues. The CDR3 nucleotides read TGCGCCAGCAGCCGGGCGGGACAGTCGAATGAAAAACTGTTTTTT. Protein sequence: CASSRAGQSNEKLFF.